One and the same sample provided the 10 T cell receptor beta chains below, sequenced in a study of response to subunit inactivated influenza vaccine. Via MiXCR, TCRdb re-called the RT-PCR reads, giving one row per CDR3 protein. The sample yields about 500,000 distinct CDR3 sequences, approximately 15% seen once. The material was CD4+ T cells sorted from PBMCs, obtained roughly 24 months after vaccination. These receptors came from a man between 50 and 69 years old who received an inactivated influenza vaccine.

In this sample, this clonotype turned up a few times. The chain is built from TRBV20-1 and TRBJ2-1; 7 bases fit TRBD1. Trimming took 0 bases from V and 2 from J; bases not matched to a gene: 7. The CDR3 totals 16 residues. CDR1 DFQATT and CDR2 SNEGSKA come from the germline V gene (reference sequence). The CDR3 here is CSARDKGTAAYNEQFF. The CDR3 coding sequence is TGCAGTGCTAGAGATAAGGGGACAGCTGCCTACAATGAGCAGTTCTTC.

The chain employs TRBV3-1 and TRBJ2-7; D possibly uses TRBD1 or TRBD2 (6 bases each). Trimming pared 5 bases from V and 3 bases from J, leaving 23 bases between. This CDR3 is built from 17 residues. The V gene's germline CDR1 is LGHDT and CDR2 YNNKEL (reference sequence). For the CDR3, the DNA is TGTGCCAGCAGCATCCCCTGGGGGGCAGGGAGGATCTACGAGCAGTACTTC. Its translation is CASSIPWGAGRIYEQYF.

Comments on this clonotype: At one boundary the junction diverges from the germline segment, which might be a read error. The chain has TRBV20-1 and TRBJ1-1; D gene unclear. The CDR3 consists of 14 residues. In germline, CDR1 is DFQATT, CDR2 SNEGSKA (reference sequence). The CDR3 reads CSGRDEVFSTEAFF. The CDR3 DNA reads TGCAGTGGTAGAGATGAGGTGTTTAGCACTGAAGCTTTCTTT.

The chain has TRBV5-5 and TRBJ1-5; the D gene is possibly TRBD1 (5 bases). V was clipped by 4 bases and J by 7 bases, with 15 bases between them. Germline assignment: CDR1 SGHKS and CDR2 YYEKEE (reference sequence). CDR3 length equals 14 residues. CDR3 protein: CASSRLGGRQPQHF. The CDR3 DNA reads as TGTGCCAGCAGCCGTCTCGGGGGGAGGCAGCCCCAGCATTTT.

This clonotype appeared a few times. The chain employs TRBV5-1 and TRBJ2-2; D not resolved. Trimming left V 4 bases short and J 1 base short, with 8 bases between. Germline values: CDR1 SGHRS, CDR2 YFSETQ. There are 14 residues in the CDR3. The CDR3 sequence is CASSPDQNTGELFF. CDR3 bases: TGCGCCAGCAGCCCAGACCAGAACACCGGGGAGCTGTTTTTT.

The chain carries TRBV12-3 or TRBV12-4 and TRBJ1-1; 11 bases fit TRBD1. The CDR3 sequence is 16 residues long. J was trimmed by 2 bases and V by 5 bases; bases with no gene match: 7. The CDR3 region has the DNA TGTGCCAGCAGTCCCCGGGACAGGGGGTTTAACACTGAAGCTTTCTTT. Translating it yields CASSPRDRGFNTEAFF.

This chain connects TRBV20-1 to TRBJ2-3; D remains ambiguous. Trimming removed 6 bases from V and 2 bases from J, with 12 bases in between. This CDR3 has 13 residues. Germline V CDR1 and CDR2: DFQATT, SNEGSKA (reference sequence). CDR3 DNA: TGCAGTGCCGCCGCGGTGCTCACAGATACGCAGTATTTT. Protein: CSAAAVLTDTQYF.

The genes are TRBV6-5 and TRBJ2-1; the D is unclear. CDR1 is MNHEY and CDR2 is SVGAGI in the germline V gene. V dropped 3 bases and J dropped 4 bases, with 10 bases sitting between them. The CDR3 consists of 14 residues. The CDR3: CASSYGARYNEQFF. DNA for the CDR3: TGTGCCAGCAGTTATGGCGCCCGGTACAATGAGCAGTTCTTC.

This clonotype was seen only a few times. The V call is TRBV28, the J call TRBJ2-7; 12 bases line up with TRBD1. V lost 11 bases and J lost 8; bases outside the gene matches: 13. Germline CDR1 is MDHEN and CDR2 is SYDVKM. The CDR3 has 14 residues. The CDR3 is CACFSGTGGIKQYF. The CDR3 DNA reads TGTGCCTGCTTTTCCGGGACAGGGGGCATCAAGCAGTACTTC.

This clonotype occurred a few times. The V and J genes are TRBV11-2 and TRBJ2-7; D may be TRBD2 (5 bases). V gave up 5 bases and J gave up 3 bases, with 17 bases separating them. This CDR3 has 15 residues. Germline CDR1 is SGHAT and CDR2 is FQNNGV. This chain's CDR3 is CASSTDAPGFYEQYF. CDR3 nucleotides: TGTGCCAGCAGCACTGACGCGCCGGGGTTCTACGAGCAGTACTTC.